A single T cell receptor beta chain is shown here with its context. Antigen unknown. The source of the sample is a study of OX40 agonist ivuxolimab in advanced cancers. Background on the study: The study treated patients with ivuxolimab, an agonistic anti-OX40 (CD134) antibody. Of the participants, approximately 38% had some prior anti-PD-1, anti-PD-L1 or anti-CTLA-4 therapy, which was allowed. General study points: In general, CD8+ T cells held more expanded clones than CD4+ did, on average.

On cycle 4 day 1 and cycle 7 day 1, as well as at baseline, blood was sampled. This CDR3 contains 12 residues. V lost 1 base, J lost 2 bases, and 0 bases lay in between. Looked up from germline, CDR1 is SGHRS and CDR2 is YFSETQ. Sequenced by immunoSEQ multiplex PCR; TCRdb stores in-frame clones only, minus some. The sample lists under 75,000 clones; 80% to 95% were seen once. The sequence was collected from an adult with an advanced solid tumor such as melanoma, head and neck, liver or kidney cancer. This chain joins TRBV5-1 and TRBJ2-2; no clear D. The sample in question was CD4+ or CD8+ T cells sorted from blood, obtained in a trial of the OX40 agonist ivuxolimab. The DNA for the CDR3 is TGCGCCAGCAGCTTGAACACCGGGGAGCTGTTTTTT. Its translation: CASSLNTGELFF.